Below are 24 T cell receptor beta chains sequenced from a single sample in a study of blood T cell repertoires in COVID-19. This table comes from immunoSEQ multiplex PCR, and its TCRdb copy is limited to in-frame clones, with some not included. The sample consists of 380,000 or so clones, roughly 90% of them appearing once. Material: peripheral blood. The receptors derive from a man aged 35-49 years with acute or convalescent COVID-19.

This clone was detected once. This rearrangement joins TRBV28 to TRBJ1-2; tentative D call: TRBD1 (6 bases). The germline CDR1 and CDR2 sequences are MDHEN and SYDVKM. The CDR3 sequence is 13 residues long. Trimming took off 7 bases at V and 8 bases at J, with 17 bases between the two ends. The CDR3 region is CASTPTGILGYTF. Here the CDR3 DNA reads TGTGCCAGCACCCCAACAGGGATTTTGGGCTACACCTTC.

This clone has only a few counts. The chain recombines TRBV4-3 with TRBJ2-7; a weak D match, TRBD1 (6 bases). With 2 bases removed from V and 4 bases from J, the gap between germline ends came to 15 bases. The CDR3 length is 15 residues. Germline CDR1 is LGHNA and CDR2 is YSLEER. CDR3 in DNA: TGCGCCAGCAGCCAATCAGGGGCGGCCTGGTACGAGCAGTACTTC. As protein: CASSQSGAAWYEQYF.

The chain joins TRBV18 to TRBJ1-4, with 9 bases lining up with TRBD1. J gave up 8 bases and V 3 bases, and 7 bases lay outside the gene matches. The CDR3 is 15 residues long. Germline-derived CDR1 and CDR2 are KGHSH and LQKENI. DNA for the CDR3: TGTGCCAGCTCACCTCCGGGACAGGGCTTGGAAAAACTGTTTTTT. It codes for CASSPPGQGLEKLFF.

The chain is built from TRBV7-9 and TRBJ2-7, with TRBD1 as a possible D gene (6 bases). V lost 5 bases and J 2 bases, leaving 13 bases between the germline ends. The germline V gene encodes CDR1 SEHNR and CDR2 FQNEAQ (reference sequence). The CDR3 has 14 residues. The CDR3 sequence: CASSPPGHTYEQYF. The DNA for the CDR3 is TGTGCCAGCAGCCCGCCGGGACACACCTACGAGCAGTACTTC.

The chain is built from TRBV4-1 and TRBJ1-1, with a possible D match to TRBD1 (5 bases). V shed 1 base and J shed 4 bases, with 13 bases lying between them. The V gene's germline CDR1 is MGHRA and CDR2 YSYEKL. This CDR3 region has 15 residues. CDR3 coding DNA: TGCGCCAGCAGCCAAGTTCCGGGGGAAGCCACTGAAGCTTTCTTT. Translating gives CASSQVPGEATEAFF.

The rearrangement joins TRBV27 to TRBJ2-7; D is perhaps TRBD2 (7 bases). Germline CDR1 reads MNHEY; CDR2 reads SMNVEV (reference sequence). The CDR3 sequence is 16 residues long. V was pared by 1 base and J by 2 bases, with 15 bases between. CDR3 bases: TGTGCCAGCAGTTTATATCCCAGCGGGGACACCTACGAGCAGTACTTC. This codes for CASSLYPSGDTYEQYF.

The chain uses TRBV4-1 and TRBJ1-4; maybe TRBD1 (5 bases). The ends were cut back, 5 bases at V and 4 bases at J, with 11 bases in the middle. Germline-derived CDR1 and CDR2 are MGHRA and YSYEKL. The CDR3 length is 14 residues. The chain's CDR3 is CASSVWGLNEKLFF. The CDR3, as DNA: TGCGCCAGCAGCGTCTGGGGCCTTAATGAAAAACTGTTTTTT.

The count of this clone is one. The CDR3 is CASGGQAYNEQFF. The CDR3 DNA reads as TGCGCCAGCGGCGGACAGGCCTACAATGAGCAGTTCTTC. The chain carries TRBV5-1 and TRBJ2-1; 7 nucleotides agree with TRBD1. Trimming removed 7 bases from V and 2 bases from J; junction bases left unmatched: 3. The germline gives CDR1 SGHRS, CDR2 YFSETQ. The length of the CDR3 is 13 residues.

The chain uses TRBV5-6 and TRBJ1-2; D is perhaps TRBD1 (5 bases). The germline CDR1 and CDR2 sequences are SGHDT and YYEEEE. The CDR3 consists of 13 residues. Trimming pared 6 bases from V and 4 bases from J, leaving 13 bases between. This chain's CDR3 is CASNPRATYGYTF. CDR3 coding DNA: TGTGCCAGCAACCCCAGGGCGACCTATGGCTACACCTTC.

This sequence joins TRBV10-3 and TRBJ1-2; a possible D gene is TRBD1 (5 bases). The CDR3 is 13 amino acids. CDR1 and CDR2 (germline): ENHRY, SYGVKD. Trimming took off 6 bases at V and 3 bases at J, with 11 bases between the two ends. CDR3 DNA: TGTGCCATCAGCTCGGACATATACTATGGCTACACCTTC. Protein: CAISSDIYYGYTF.

V usage is TRBV5-1 and J usage is TRBJ2-1, with 8 bases lining up with TRBD2. The CDR3 loop spans 13 amino acids. Germline-derived CDR1 and CDR2 are SGHRS and YFSETQ. J gave up 5 bases and V 7 bases, and 5 bases lay outside the gene matches. The CDR3 DNA follows: TGCGCCAGCCGCCTTAGCGGGAACAATGAGCAGTTCTTC. Residues: CASRLSGNNEQFF. Combining the CDR3 with reference TRBV5-1 and TRBJ2-1 gives the whole variable domain KAGVTQTPRYLIKTRGQQVTLSCSPISGHRSVSWYQQTPGQGLQFLFEYFSETQRNKGNFPGRFSGRQFSNSRSEMNVSTLELGDSALYLCASRLSGNNEQFFGPGTRLTVL.

This rearrangement joins TRBV6-1 to TRBJ1-4, with TRBD1 as a possible D gene (6 bases). The CDR3 runs 14 residues. V lost 8 bases and J lost 2, with 12 bases in between. Germline lookup yields CDR1 MNHNS and CDR2 SASEGT. The chain's CDR3 is CASERTATNEKLFF. CDR3 sequence (DNA): TGTGCCAGCGAAAGGACAGCCACTAATGAAAAACTGTTTTTT.

The chain recombines TRBV4-1 with TRBJ1-3; D is unresolved. Trimming shortened V by 4 bases and J by 1 base, and 17 bases separated the two germline ends. The CDR3 is 17 amino acids. Germline CDR1 reads MGHRA; CDR2 reads YSYEKL. In DNA, the CDR3 is TGCGCCAGCAGCCCCATGGGCAGGACTCTATCTGGAAACACCATATATTTT. Amino acid sequence: CASSPMGRTLSGNTIYF.

The chain combines TRBV4-2 with TRBJ1-2; 9 nucleotides match TRBD1. Per the germline V gene, CDR1 is LGHNA and CDR2 is YNFKEQ. V dropped 5 bases and J dropped 4; count of bases not matched to a gene: 2. This CDR3 comprises 13 residues. DNA for the CDR3: TGTGCCAGCAGCTCGGACAGGGGCTATGGCTACACCTTC. Encoded protein: CASSSDRGYGYTF.

This rearrangement joins TRBV28 to TRBJ1-1; 10 bases fit TRBD1. CDR3 length: 20 residues. CDR1 is MDHEN and CDR2 is SYDVKM in the germline V gene. The J segment lost 0 bases and the V segment lost 5 bases, leaving 18 bases of the junction unmatched. This chain's CDR3 is CASSNAPTPGQGRLNTEAFF. The CDR3 bases are TGTGCCAGCAGTAACGCGCCCACCCCGGGACAGGGGAGGTTGAACACTGAAGCTTTCTTT.

The CDR3 loop is CASSSYLRDINTEAFF. Written as DNA, the CDR3 is TGTGCCAGCAGTTCATACCTCCGGGACATCAACACTGAAGCTTTCTTT. The V call is TRBV27, the J call TRBJ1-1, with D possibly being TRBD1 (6 bases). The CDR3 extends over 16 amino acids. V was shortened by 4 bases and J by 2 bases, with 17 bases between the two germline ends. Per germline, CDR1 MNHEY and CDR2 SMNVEV (reference sequence).

The chain links TRBV2 to TRBJ2-3; 7 bases are shared with TRBD2. The V gene's germline CDR1 is SNHLY and CDR2 FYNNEI. The CDR3 runs 15 residues. The junction had 3 bases not matched to a gene; V was cut back by 3 bases and J by 0 bases. In nucleotides, the CDR3 is TGTGCCAGCAGTGATCTAGCGGAAAGCACAGATACGCAGTATTTT. Translated, it gives CASSDLAESTDTQYF. Together with reference TRBV2 and TRBJ2-3, the CDR3 gives the full variable domain: EPEVTQTPSHQVTQMGQEVILRCVPISNHLYFYWYRQILGQKVEFLVSFYNNEISEKSEIFDDQFSVERPDGSNFTLKIRSTKLEDSAMYFCASSDLAESTDTQYFGPGTRLTVL.

This sequence joins TRBV7-3 and TRBJ2-1; TRBD2 matches 10 bases. V lost 0 bases to trimming and J lost 7 bases; unmatched junction nucleotides: 12. CDR1 is SGHTA and CDR2 is FQGTGA in the germline V gene. The CDR3 sequence is 18 residues long. This CDR3 is CASSLTSLAGARSNEQFF. The CDR3 coding sequence is TGTGCCAGCAGCTTAACTTCGCTAGCGGGAGCTAGGTCTAATGAGCAGTTCTTC.

The rearrangement uses TRBV15 and TRBJ1-3; D perhaps matches TRBD1 (6 bases). CDR3 length: 16 residues. Germline values: CDR1 LNHNV, CDR2 YYDKDF (reference sequence). With 3 bases removed from V and 1 base from J, the gap between germline ends came to 13 bases. The CDR3 sequence is CATSRPAQGSGNTIYF. In DNA, the CDR3 is TGTGCCACCAGCAGGCCTGCCCAGGGGTCTGGAAACACCATATATTTT.

The V and J genes are TRBV7-9 and TRBJ1-1; 8 nucleotides match TRBD1. Germline assignment: CDR1 SEHNR and CDR2 FQNEAQ (reference sequence). Losses at the gene ends were 6 bases for V and 0 bases for J; bases not matched to a gene: 3. CDR3 length: 14 amino acids. The CDR3, as DNA: TGTGCCAGCAGACAGGGACAGGTGAACACTGAAGCTTTCTTT. It codes for CASRQGQVNTEAFF.

The J gene is TRBJ2-2, the V gene TRBV24-1; D is possibly TRBD2 (6 bases). This CDR3 has 13 residues. CDR1 KGHDR and CDR2 SFDVKD come from the germline V gene. The V and J ends lost 6 bases and 8 bases respectively, with 12 bases between them. The DNA for the CDR3 is TGTGCCACCAGTCAAACAGCGGGTGGGGAGCTGTTTTTT. This translates into CATSQTAGGELFF.

CDR3 coding DNA: TGTGCCAGCAGCTTCACTAGTATACGAGAGACCCAGTACTTC. It codes for CASSFTSIRETQYF. The chain recombines TRBV7-9 with TRBJ2-5; D is possibly TRBD2 (5 bases). Germline assignment: CDR1 SEHNR and CDR2 FQNEAQ (reference sequence). The CDR3 is made up of 14 amino acids. The V and J ends lost 3 bases and 4 bases respectively, with 12 bases between them. Full variable domain (outside the CDR3, taken from reference TRBV7-9 and TRBJ2-5): DTGVSQNPRHKITKRGQNVTFRCDPISEHNRLYWYRQTLGQGPEFLTYFQNEAQLEKSRLLSDRFSAERPKGSFSTLEIQRTEQGDSAMYLCASSFTSIRETQYFGPGTRLLVL.

This clone appeared a few times. Other nucleotide sequences from this sample produce the same CDR3. The genes are TRBV18 and TRBJ1-1, with D tentatively TRBD1 (6 bases). The CDR3 is 14 residues long. The germline gives CDR1 KGHSH, CDR2 LQKENI. The V end was cut by 4 bases, the J end by 0 bases, with 9 bases between. The CDR3, as DNA: TGTGCCAGCTCACTAGGACAGCTGAACACTGAAGCTTTCTTT. The encoded protein is CASSLGQLNTEAFF.

This clone has more than one count but fewer than ten. The gene calls are TRBV9 and TRBJ2-5; 9 bases fit TRBD1. Germline V gene lookup returns CDR1 SGDLS and CDR2 YYNGEE. V was clipped by 0 bases and J by 5 bases; unmatched bases: 8. The CDR3 totals 16 residues. The CDR3 region has the DNA TGTGCCAGCAGCGTAGGGACAGGGGCCCGGGGGGAGACCCAGTACTTC. Translated: CASSVGTGARGETQYF.